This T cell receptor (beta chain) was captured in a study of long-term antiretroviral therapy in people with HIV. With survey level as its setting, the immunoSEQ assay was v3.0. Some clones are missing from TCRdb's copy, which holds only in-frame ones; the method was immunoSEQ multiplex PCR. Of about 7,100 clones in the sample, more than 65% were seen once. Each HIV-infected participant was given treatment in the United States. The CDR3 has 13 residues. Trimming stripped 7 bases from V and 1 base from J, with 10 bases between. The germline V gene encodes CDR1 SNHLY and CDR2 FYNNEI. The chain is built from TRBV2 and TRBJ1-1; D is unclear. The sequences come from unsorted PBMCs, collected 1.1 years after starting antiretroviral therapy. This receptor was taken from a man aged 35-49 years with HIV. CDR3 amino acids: CASNRVANTEAFF. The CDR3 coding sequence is TGTGCCAGCAATAGGGTAGCGAACACTGAAGCTTTCTTT. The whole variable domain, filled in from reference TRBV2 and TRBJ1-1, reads EPEVTQTPSHQVTQMGQEVILRCVPISNHLYFYWYRQILGQKVEFLVSFYNNEISEKSEIFDDQFSVERPDGSNFTLKIRSTKLEDSAMYFCASNRVANTEAFFGQGTRLTVV.